These T cell receptor beta chains were read from a single sample in a study of T cell responses to AZD1222 COVID-19 vaccine. Using immunoSEQ multiplex PCR, the repertoire was profiled, and TCRdb retains in-frame clones only, with some absent. Of some 79,000 clones in the sample, roughly 88% were seen once. The sample in question was peripheral blood, obtained 28 days after the second AZD1222 dose. These receptors all come from an adult who received the AZD1222 COVID-19 vaccine. CDR3s include the opening cysteine and the closing phenylalanine or tryptophan. A D gene is named only where the DNA matches it firmly. Part of the rows lack a size; the others show once, few, many or a class for expanded clones.

cdr3_nt	cdr3_aa	cdr3_length	clone_size	v_call	j_call	d_call
TGTGCCAGTAGTATATCCGGGGGGCAGGCCGGGGAGCTGTTTTTT	CASSISGGQAGELFF	15	.	TRBV19	TRBJ2-2	.
TGTGCCAGCAGCTTGCAGTCCTCACCGGTGGGATCCTACAATGAGCAGTTCTTC	CASSLQSSPVGSYNEQFF	18	.	TRBV5-4	TRBJ2-1	.
TGTGCCAGTAGTATTCCAGGGAATTCACCCCTCCACTTT	CASSIPGNSPLHF	13	.	TRBV19	TRBJ1-6	.
TGTGCCAGCAGCCACGAGGGGGGAACCTATGGCTACACCTTC	CASSHEGGTYGYTF	14	.	TRBV3-1/TRBV3-2	TRBJ1-2	.
TGTGCCAGCAGTTTACCCCCCAGGGACTACGAGCAGTACTTC	CASSLPPRDYEQYF	14	.	TRBV28	TRBJ2-7	.
TGTGCCAGTAGTATAACGGGGGGCTCTGGAAACACCATATATTTT	CASSITGGSGNTIYF	15	.	TRBV19	TRBJ1-3	.
TGTGCCAGCAGCTTAGCGCTTGGTGGTAGCACAGATACGCAGTATTTT	CASSLALGGSTDTQYF	16	.	TRBV7-2	TRBJ2-3	.
TGTGCCAGCAGCTTAGCTCGGCCTAGCGGACAAGAGACCCAGTACTTC	CASSLARPSGQETQYF	16	.	TRBV7-2	TRBJ2-5	TRBD2
TGTGCCAGCAGTACGCCAGAATTGAACACTGAAGCTTTCTTT	CASSTPELNTEAFF	14	few	TRBV27	TRBJ1-1	.
TGTGCCAGCAGCTTATCCCACTCACAGGACACTGAAGCTTTCTTT	CASSLSHSQDTEAFF	15	.	TRBV11-3	TRBJ1-1	.
TGTGCCAGCTCACCAGAGGCGGATCGGGTCTCGTATGGCTACACCTTC	CASSPEADRVSYGYTF	16	once	TRBV18	TRBJ1-2	.
TGTGCCAGCAGGGAGGGGCCCTGGACTGAAGCTTTCTTT	CASREGPWTEAFF	13	.	TRBV27	TRBJ1-1	.
TGTGCCAGCAGCTTAGCAGGACAGGGGTTATACGGCTACACCTTC	CASSLAGQGLYGYTF	15	few	TRBV11-2	TRBJ1-2	TRBD1
TGTGCCAGCAGCTCAGGGCCCTCGGGGCCCCAGCATTTT	CASSSGPSGPQHF	13	.	TRBV7-2	TRBJ1-5	.
TGTGCCAGCAGCAACGGAGGCGGCAGCGGTAAGACCCAGTACTTC	CASSNGGGSGKTQYF	15	once	TRBV21-1	TRBJ2-5	.
TGTGCCAGCAGCCGGGACAGTGATCAGCCCCAGCATTTT	CASSRDSDQPQHF	13	.	TRBV6-2/TRBV6-3	TRBJ1-5	TRBD1
TGCGCCAGCAGCTTGGAGGGACAGGGAGCTTTCTTT	CASSLEGQGAFF	12	.	TRBV5-1	TRBJ1-1	TRBD1
TGTGCCAGCAGCTTTTCGGCCGGGGAGCTGTTTTTT	CASSFSAGELFF	12	.	TRBV7-2	TRBJ2-2	.
TGCGCCAGCAGCCAAGAGCGACCAGAAAACACCATATATTTT	CASSQERPENTIYF	14	.	TRBV4-3	TRBJ1-3	.
TGTGCCACCAGTGACAGGGGAGGCTATGGCTACACCTTC	CATSDRGGYGYTF	13	.	TRBV24-1	TRBJ1-2	.
TGTGCCAGCAGCGTAGATGGGGCAAATCAGCCCCAGCATTTT	CASSVDGANQPQHF	14	.	TRBV9	TRBJ1-5	.
TGTGCCAGCAGCTTAGGAACGCCGAACACTGAAGCTTTCTTT	CASSLGTPNTEAFF	14	.	TRBV11-2	TRBJ1-1	.
TGTGCCAGCTCTTCAGACTATGGCTACACCTTC	CASSSDYGYTF	11	.	TRBV18	TRBJ1-2	.
TGTGCCAGTAGTATATCCCGGGCCACTGACTATGGCTACACCTTC	CASSISRATDYGYTF	15	.	TRBV19	TRBJ1-2	.
TGTGCCAGCAGCCGTGACGGGGGTGACAATCAGCCCCAGCATTTT	CASSRDGGDNQPQHF	15	.	TRBV7-9	TRBJ1-5	.
TGTGCCAGCAGCTCTAGGGGGATGTTGGTAAAGACCCAGTACTTC	CASSSRGMLVKTQYF	15	.	TRBV7-6	TRBJ2-5	.
TGTGCCAGCAGCGAGACAGGGGGCAGGGCCCAGTACTTC	CASSETGGRAQYF	13	.	TRBV3-1/TRBV3-2	TRBJ2-5	TRBD1
TGTGCCAGCAGCCAAGAAACTTTCTATGGCTACACCTTC	CASSQETFYGYTF	13	.	TRBV3-1/TRBV3-2	TRBJ1-2	.
TGTGCCAGCAGTGAGGGTCCAAACATTCAGTACTTC	CASSEGPNIQYF	12	.	TRBV2	TRBJ2-4	.
TGTGCCAGCAGCTTAGCTTGGGGGAAATACAATGAGCAGTTCTTC	CASSLAWGKYNEQFF	15	.	TRBV7-2	TRBJ2-1	.
TGTGCCAGCAGCTTAGCCCCTAGGGGAACTGAAGCTTTCTTT	CASSLAPRGTEAFF	14	medium-sized	TRBV11-3	TRBJ1-1	.